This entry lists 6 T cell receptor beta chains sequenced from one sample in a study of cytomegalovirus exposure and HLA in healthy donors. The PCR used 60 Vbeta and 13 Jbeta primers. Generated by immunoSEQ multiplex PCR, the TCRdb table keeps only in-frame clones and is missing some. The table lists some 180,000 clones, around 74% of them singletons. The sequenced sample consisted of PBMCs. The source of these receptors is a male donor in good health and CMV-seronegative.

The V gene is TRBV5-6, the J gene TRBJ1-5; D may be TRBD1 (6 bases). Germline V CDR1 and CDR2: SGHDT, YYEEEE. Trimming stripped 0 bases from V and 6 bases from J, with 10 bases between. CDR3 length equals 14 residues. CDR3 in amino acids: CASSLDGGGQPQHF. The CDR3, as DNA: TGTGCCAGCAGCTTGGATGGGGGCGGTCAGCCCCAGCATTTT.

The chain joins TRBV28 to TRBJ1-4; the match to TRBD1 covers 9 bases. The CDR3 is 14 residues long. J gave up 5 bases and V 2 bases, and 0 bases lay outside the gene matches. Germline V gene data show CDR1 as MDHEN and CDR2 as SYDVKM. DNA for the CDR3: TGTGCCAGCAGTTTAGGGACAGGGAATGAAAAACTGTTTTTT. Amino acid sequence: CASSLGTGNEKLFF.

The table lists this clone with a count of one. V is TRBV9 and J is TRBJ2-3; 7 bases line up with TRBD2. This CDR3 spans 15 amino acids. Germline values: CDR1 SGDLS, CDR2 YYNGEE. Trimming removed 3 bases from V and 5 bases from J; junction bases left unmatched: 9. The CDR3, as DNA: TGTGCCAGCAGCGAGGGTCTGGGAGGGGAAGATACGCAGTATTTT. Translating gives CASSEGLGGEDTQYF.

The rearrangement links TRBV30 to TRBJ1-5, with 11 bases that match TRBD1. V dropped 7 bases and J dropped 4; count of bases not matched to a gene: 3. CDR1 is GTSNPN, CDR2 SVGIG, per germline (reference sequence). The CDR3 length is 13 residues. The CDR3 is CALDRGQNQPQHF. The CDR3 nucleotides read TGTGCCTTGGACAGGGGGCAAAATCAGCCCCAGCATTTT.

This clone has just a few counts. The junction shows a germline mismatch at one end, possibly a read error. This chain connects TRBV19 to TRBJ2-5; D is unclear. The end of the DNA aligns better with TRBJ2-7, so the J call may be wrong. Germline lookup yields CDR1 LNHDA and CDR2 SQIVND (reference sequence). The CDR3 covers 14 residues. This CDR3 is CATSPRVSSYEQYF. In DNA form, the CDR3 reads TGTGCCACTAGTCCCCGAGTAAGCTCCTACGAGCAGTACTTC.

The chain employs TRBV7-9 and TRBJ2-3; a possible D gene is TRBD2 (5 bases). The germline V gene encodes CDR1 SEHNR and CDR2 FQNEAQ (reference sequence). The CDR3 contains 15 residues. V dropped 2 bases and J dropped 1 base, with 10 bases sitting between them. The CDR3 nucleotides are TGTGCCAGCAGCTTACAGAGCGGCCGCACAGATACGCAGTATTTT. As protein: CASSLQSGRTDTQYF. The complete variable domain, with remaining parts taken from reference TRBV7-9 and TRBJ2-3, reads DTGVSQNPRHKITKRGQNVTFRCDPISEHNRLYWYRQTLGQGPEFLTYFQNEAQLEKSRLLSDRFSAERPKGSFSTLEIQRTEQGDSAMYLCASSLQSGRTDTQYFGPGTRLTVL.